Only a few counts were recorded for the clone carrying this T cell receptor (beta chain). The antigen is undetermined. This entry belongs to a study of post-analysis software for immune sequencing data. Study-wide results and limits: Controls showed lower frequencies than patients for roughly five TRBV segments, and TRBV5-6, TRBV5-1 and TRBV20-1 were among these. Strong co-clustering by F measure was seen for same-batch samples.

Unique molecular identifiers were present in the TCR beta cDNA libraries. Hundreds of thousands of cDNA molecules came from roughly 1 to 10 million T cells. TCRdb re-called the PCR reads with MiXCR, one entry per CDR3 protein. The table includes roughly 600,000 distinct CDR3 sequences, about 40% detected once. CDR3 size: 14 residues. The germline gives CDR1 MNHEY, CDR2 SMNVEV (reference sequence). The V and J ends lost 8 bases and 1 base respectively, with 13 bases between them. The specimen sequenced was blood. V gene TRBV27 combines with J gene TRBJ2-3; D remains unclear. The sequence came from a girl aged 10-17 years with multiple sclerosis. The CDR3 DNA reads TGTGCCAGCCTCCACGTGGGCGGCACAGATACGCAGTATTTT. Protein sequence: CASLHVGGTDTQYF.